Listed below are T cell receptor beta chains from one sample, sequenced in a study of T cell repertoires in cytomegalovirus infection. These receptors' targets are unknown. TCRdb ran MiXCR on the reads and lists one entry per CDR3 protein. The data contain 300,000 to 400,000 distinct CDR3 sequences, 25% of them singletons. The specimen was cultured PBMCs, collected from culture after CMV antigen stimulation. The receptors come from a human donor in good health (CMV status not recorded). Some clones in this sample may be carry-over from other donors' samples. Both conserved end residues are part of each CDR3. The D gene is left open where the match is weak. The size field is filled for only some rows; it gives once, few, many or a size class.

abundance: .; len: 16; v_gene: TRBV4-1; d_gene: .; j_gene: TRBJ2-7; CDR3nt: TGCGCCAGCAGCCAAGCGGTTCAGGGAAGCGCCTACGAGCAGTACTTC; CDR3aa: CASSQAVQGSAYEQYF
abundance: many; len: 13; v_gene: TRBV7-2; d_gene: TRBD1; j_gene: TRBJ1-2; CDR3nt: TGTGCCAGCAGCTTAGCAAGGGGGCGCGGCTACACCTTC; CDR3aa: CASSLARGRGYTF
abundance: .; len: 15; v_gene: TRBV6-2/TRBV6-3; d_gene: .; j_gene: TRBJ1-5; CDR3nt: TGTGCCAGCAGTTACCAGGGCAGATACAATCAGCCCCAGCATTTT; CDR3aa: CASSYQGRYNQPQHF
abundance: .; len: 13; v_gene: TRBV5-3; d_gene: .; j_gene: TRBJ1-1; CDR3nt: TGTGCCAGCAGCCGCCCCCGGGGATCTGAAGCTTTCTTT; CDR3aa: CASSRPRGSEAFF
abundance: .; len: 14; v_gene: TRBV7-9; d_gene: .; j_gene: TRBJ2-1; CDR3nt: TGTGCCAGCAGCTTAGTCGGCCTAGATAATGAGCAGTTCTTC; CDR3aa: CASSLVGLDNEQFF
abundance: .; len: 15; v_gene: TRBV19; d_gene: .; j_gene: TRBJ1-1; CDR3nt: TGTGCCAGTAGGGCTTCAGGGGCCATGAACACTGAAGCTTTCTTT; CDR3aa: CASRASGAMNTEAFF
abundance: .; len: 15; v_gene: TRBV7-2; d_gene: .; j_gene: TRBJ2-1; CDR3nt: TGTGCCAGCAGCTTACCCCAGGGAGGTATAAATGAGCAGTTCTTC; CDR3aa: CASSLPQGGINEQFF
abundance: once; len: 12; v_gene: TRBV19; d_gene: .; j_gene: TRBJ1-2; CDR3nt: TGTGCCAGTAGTCTACGACAGGAAGCCTACACCTTC; CDR3aa: CASSLRQEAYTF
abundance: few; len: 12; v_gene: TRBV12-5; d_gene: .; j_gene: TRBJ1-6; CDR3nt: TGTGCTAGTGGTTTGGGCCATTCACCCCTCCACTTT; CDR3aa: CASGLGHSPLHF
abundance: .; len: 14; v_gene: TRBV5-1; d_gene: TRBD1; j_gene: TRBJ2-7; CDR3nt: TGCGCCGCAAACGGGCAGGGGGCGACGGGAGAGCAGTACTTC; CDR3aa: CAANGQGATGEQYF
abundance: .; len: 14; v_gene: TRBV7-9; d_gene: .; j_gene: TRBJ1-1; CDR3nt: TGTGCCAGCAGTTCTCCAGCCAAGAACACTGAAGCTTTCTTT; CDR3aa: CASSSPAKNTEAFF
abundance: few; len: 17; v_gene: TRBV6-6; d_gene: TRBD1; j_gene: TRBJ1-3; CDR3nt: TGTGCCAGCAGACTAATCCTGGGACAGGGGGCTGGAAACACCATATATTTT; CDR3aa: CASRLILGQGAGNTIYF
abundance: many; len: 16; v_gene: TRBV6-2/TRBV6-3; d_gene: .; j_gene: TRBJ2-1; CDR3nt: TGTGCCAGCAGTTACCGGCCGAGCGTCACCTACAATGAGCAGTTCTTC; CDR3aa: CASSYRPSVTYNEQFF
abundance: few; len: 14; v_gene: TRBV20-1; d_gene: TRBD1; j_gene: TRBJ2-3; CDR3nt: TGCAGTGCTAGACGCGGACAGGGATCAGATACGCAGTATTTT; CDR3aa: CSARRGQGSDTQYF
abundance: .; len: 14; v_gene: TRBV29-1; d_gene: TRBD1; j_gene: TRBJ2-3; CDR3nt: TGCAGCGGCGACCCGGGACAGGGATCAGATACGCAGTATTTT; CDR3aa: CSGDPGQGSDTQYF
abundance: once; len: 12; v_gene: TRBV30; d_gene: .; j_gene: TRBJ2-1; CDR3nt: TGTGCCTGGAGTGTTAGGGGGAATGAGCAGTTCTTC; CDR3aa: CAWSVRGNEQFF
abundance: .; len: 15; v_gene: TRBV7-6; d_gene: TRBD2; j_gene: TRBJ2-5; CDR3nt: TGTGCCAGCAGCCCCCAAGCGGGAGGGCAAGAGACCCAGTACTTC; CDR3aa: CASSPQAGGQETQYF
abundance: few; len: 15; v_gene: TRBV12-3/TRBV12-4; d_gene: .; j_gene: TRBJ1-1; CDR3nt: TGTGCCAGCAGTTTATACGGGGGTCAGGATACTGAAGCTTTCTTT; CDR3aa: CASSLYGGQDTEAFF
abundance: many; len: 15; v_gene: TRBV2; d_gene: TRBD2; j_gene: TRBJ2-1; CDR3nt: TGTGCCAGCAGCTTGACTAGCGGGAGACTTGGTGAGCAGTTCTTC; CDR3aa: CASSLTSGRLGEQFF
abundance: .; len: 15; v_gene: TRBV27; d_gene: .; j_gene: TRBJ1-1; CDR3nt: TGTGCCAGCAGTTTCATATCTGGGTGGGAGACTGAAGCTTTCTTT; CDR3aa: CASSFISGWETEAFF
abundance: .; len: 13; v_gene: TRBV27; d_gene: .; j_gene: TRBJ1-1; CDR3nt: TGTGCCAGCAGTGACGCGGTCTACACTGAAGCTTTCTTT; CDR3aa: CASSDAVYTEAFF
abundance: .; len: 17; v_gene: TRBV19; d_gene: TRBD2; j_gene: TRBJ2-5; CDR3nt: TGTGCCAGTAGTATCGGGGCCGGGACTAGCGGCCAAGAGACCCAGTACTTC; CDR3aa: CASSIGAGTSGQETQYF
abundance: many; len: 20; v_gene: TRBV5-1; d_gene: TRBD2; j_gene: TRBJ2-2; CDR3nt: TGCGCCAGCTCTACTGGACTAGCGGGAGTCATAAGTACGACGGCCGGGGAGCTGTTTTTT; CDR3aa: CASSTGLAGVISTTAGELFF
abundance: few; len: 16; v_gene: TRBV20-1; d_gene: TRBD2; j_gene: TRBJ2-1; CDR3nt: TGCAGTGCTAGAGATCCAGCGGGAGCGAGGAGGAATGAGCAGTTCTTC; CDR3aa: CSARDPAGARRNEQFF
abundance: few; len: 13; v_gene: TRBV14; d_gene: .; j_gene: TRBJ1-1; CDR3nt: TGTGCCAGCAGCGAACAGTGGAACACTGAAGCTTTCTTT; CDR3aa: CASSEQWNTEAFF
abundance: once; len: 13; v_gene: TRBV7-9; d_gene: .; j_gene: TRBJ1-1; CDR3nt: TGTGCCAGCAGTTTGACCGTGAGTAGGGAAGCTTTCTTT; CDR3aa: CASSLTVSREAFF
abundance: medium-sized; len: 15; v_gene: TRBV7-2; d_gene: .; j_gene: TRBJ1-3; CDR3nt: TGTGCCAGCAGCTTAGGGAGGGCTACTGGAAACACCATATATTTT; CDR3aa: CASSLGRATGNTIYF
abundance: .; len: 17; v_gene: TRBV6-6; d_gene: TRBD2; j_gene: TRBJ2-1; CDR3nt: TGTGCCAGCAGTCAGACTAGCGGGACAGTCCCCTACAATGAGCAGTTCTTC; CDR3aa: CASSQTSGTVPYNEQFF
abundance: many; len: 15; v_gene: TRBV7-2; d_gene: .; j_gene: TRBJ2-1; CDR3nt: TGTGCCAGCAGCTTAGCTAGCAGACACTACAATGAGCAGTTCTTC; CDR3aa: CASSLASRHYNEQFF
abundance: many; len: 13; v_gene: TRBV7-2; d_gene: .; j_gene: TRBJ1-1; CDR3nt: TGTGCCAGCAGGCGGGGCACGAACACTGAAGCTTTCTTT; CDR3aa: CASRRGTNTEAFF
abundance: few; len: 14; v_gene: TRBV6-1; d_gene: .; j_gene: TRBJ2-3; CDR3nt: TGTGCCAGCAGTGGGGGACCTTTTAGGGGTACGCAGTATTTT; CDR3aa: CASSGGPFRGTQYF
abundance: few; len: 16; v_gene: TRBV28; d_gene: .; j_gene: TRBJ2-5; CDR3nt: TGTGCCAGCAGTTTTGGTCTCAGGGGGGGGCTGGAGACCCAGTACTTC; CDR3aa: CASSFGLRGGLETQYF
abundance: .; len: 17; v_gene: TRBV20-1; d_gene: TRBD1; j_gene: TRBJ1-6; CDR3nt: TGCAGTGCTATGGGGACAGGGTCGTTTTCCTATAATTCACCCCTCCACTTT; CDR3aa: CSAMGTGSFSYNSPLHF
abundance: .; len: 12; v_gene: TRBV12-3/TRBV12-4; d_gene: .; j_gene: TRBJ1-5; CDR3nt: TGTGCCAGCAGTTGGGGGGCTCAGCCCCAGCATTTT; CDR3aa: CASSWGAQPQHF
abundance: many; len: 14; v_gene: TRBV12-3/TRBV12-4; d_gene: .; j_gene: TRBJ1-5; CDR3nt: TGTGCCAGCAGCCAAGGACAGCGAAATCAGCCCCAGCATTTT; CDR3aa: CASSQGQRNQPQHF
abundance: few; len: 13; v_gene: TRBV12-3/TRBV12-4; d_gene: .; j_gene: TRBJ2-7; CDR3nt: TGTGCCAGCAGTTTGGGACTGCAGCAATTTCAGTACTTC; CDR3aa: CASSLGLQQFQYF
abundance: many; len: 15; v_gene: TRBV7-2; d_gene: TRBD2; j_gene: TRBJ2-5; CDR3nt: TGTGCCAGCAGCTTATCCCTAGCGGGAGAAGAGACCCAGTACTTC; CDR3aa: CASSLSLAGEETQYF
abundance: .; len: 13; v_gene: TRBV7-3; d_gene: .; j_gene: TRBJ2-3; CDR3nt: TGTGCCAGCAGCCCTTTCCGCACAGATACGCAGTATTTT; CDR3aa: CASSPFRTDTQYF
abundance: few; len: 14; v_gene: TRBV10-3; d_gene: .; j_gene: TRBJ1-1; CDR3nt: TGTGCCATCAGTCCGAAAGGGGGGGACACTGAAGCTTTCTTT; CDR3aa: CAISPKGGDTEAFF
abundance: .; len: 16; v_gene: TRBV5-4; d_gene: .; j_gene: TRBJ2-2; CDR3nt: TGTGCCAGCAGCCAACAAAGGGGCTCGAACACCGGGGAGCTGTTTTTT; CDR3aa: CASSQQRGSNTGELFF
abundance: many; len: 13; v_gene: TRBV6-1; d_gene: .; j_gene: TRBJ2-1; CDR3nt: TGTGCCAGCAGTGAACAGGGTTACAATGAGCAGTTCTTC; CDR3aa: CASSEQGYNEQFF
abundance: many; len: 14; v_gene: TRBV4-1; d_gene: .; j_gene: TRBJ1-2; CDR3nt: TGCGCCAGCAGCCAAGAACGGACGGCGTATGGCTACACCTTC; CDR3aa: CASSQERTAYGYTF
abundance: many; len: 14; v_gene: TRBV5-1; d_gene: TRBD1; j_gene: TRBJ2-1; CDR3nt: TGCGCCAGCAGCTTGGCTCCAGGGGGAAATGAGCAGTTCTTC; CDR3aa: CASSLAPGGNEQFF
abundance: .; len: 14; v_gene: TRBV7-9; d_gene: .; j_gene: TRBJ1-5; CDR3nt: TGTGCCGGCAGTCCGGACAGCTACAATCAGCCCCAGCATTTT; CDR3aa: CAGSPDSYNQPQHF
abundance: .; len: 15; v_gene: TRBV6-5; d_gene: .; j_gene: TRBJ2-7; CDR3nt: TGTGCCAGCAGTTACTCATACAGGGTGGGTTTGGAGCAGTACTTC; CDR3aa: CASSYSYRVGLEQYF
abundance: few; len: 16; v_gene: TRBV4-2; d_gene: TRBD1; j_gene: TRBJ1-5; CDR3nt: TGTGCCAGCAGCCCCATGGGACAGAATAGCAATCAGCCCCAGCATTTT; CDR3aa: CASSPMGQNSNQPQHF
abundance: .; len: 14; v_gene: TRBV6-2/TRBV6-3; d_gene: TRBD1; j_gene: TRBJ2-3; CDR3nt: TGTGCCAGCAGTTGGTCGAGGGGGCCAGATACGCAGTATTTT; CDR3aa: CASSWSRGPDTQYF
abundance: .; len: 17; v_gene: TRBV6-2/TRBV6-3; d_gene: .; j_gene: TRBJ2-4; CDR3nt: TGTGCCAGCAGTTATCTGGGAGCCGGGACCGGGATAAACATTCAGTACTTC; CDR3aa: CASSYLGAGTGINIQYF
abundance: .; len: 14; v_gene: TRBV28; d_gene: .; j_gene: TRBJ1-4; CDR3nt: TGTGCCAGCAGTTCGGGGGCTTTAAACGAAAAACTGTTTTTT; CDR3aa: CASSSGALNEKLFF
abundance: .; len: 20; v_gene: TRBV12-3/TRBV12-4; d_gene: TRBD2; j_gene: TRBJ2-2; CDR3nt: TGTGCCAGCAGGTTTACCCCGGGACTAGCGGGAACATGGAGCACCGGGGAGCTGTTTTTT; CDR3aa: CASRFTPGLAGTWSTGELFF
abundance: .; len: 16; v_gene: TRBV12-3/TRBV12-4; d_gene: .; j_gene: TRBJ1-5; CDR3nt: TGTGCCAGCAGTTACTTTTGGGCTCCACACCAGCGGCCCCAGCATTTT; CDR3aa: CASSYFWAPHQRPQHF